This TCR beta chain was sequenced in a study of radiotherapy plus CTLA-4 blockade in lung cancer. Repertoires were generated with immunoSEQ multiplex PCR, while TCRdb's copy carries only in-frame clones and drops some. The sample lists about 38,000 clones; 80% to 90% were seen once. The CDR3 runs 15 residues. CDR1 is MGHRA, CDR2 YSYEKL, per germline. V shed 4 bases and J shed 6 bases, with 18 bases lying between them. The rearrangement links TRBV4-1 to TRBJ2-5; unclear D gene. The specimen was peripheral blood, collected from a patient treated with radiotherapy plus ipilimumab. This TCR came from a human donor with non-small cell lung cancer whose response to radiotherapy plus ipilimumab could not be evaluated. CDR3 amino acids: CASSPLVLSPKTQYF. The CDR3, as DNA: TGCGCCAGCAGCCCCCTTGTGCTGAGTCCGAAGACCCAGTACTTC.